The T cell receptor beta chain described here comes from a study of cytomegalovirus exposure and HLA in healthy donors. The primer mix had 60 Vbeta and 13 Jbeta primers. Measured with immunoSEQ multiplex PCR; TCRdb has only the in-frame clones, and not every one. The sample consists of 150,000 to 200,000 clones, approximately 85% of them appearing once. Germline-derived CDR1 and CDR2 are SGHRS and YFSETQ. This CDR3 has 14 amino acids. Losses at the gene ends were 4 bases for V and 6 bases for J; bases not matched to a gene: 7. Source material: PBMCs. V is TRBV5-1 and J is TRBJ1-2, with 9 bases lining up with TRBD1. This clonotype originated in a man in his late teens or twenties in good health and CMV-seropositive. Written as DNA, the CDR3 is TGCGCCAGCAGCCTCTGGACAGGGGTGGATGGCTACACCTTC. Translated, it gives CASSLWTGVDGYTF.